A single sample gave rise to the 8 T cell receptor beta chains below, sequenced in a study of metastatic and nonmetastatic thyroid tumors. Patients were all untreated before their thyroid surgery. TCRdb re-called the PCR reads with MiXCR. The sample holds 25,000 to 35,000 clones, 11% seen once. The sequencing sample was made of blood. The receptors come from a female donor with papillary thyroid cancer or a benign thyroid nodule (not recorded which). Some clones in this sample may be carry-over from other donors' samples.

This clone has ten or more counts. The chain is built from TRBV3-1 and TRBJ1-1; 7 nucleotides agree with TRBD1. This CDR3 has 15 amino acids. CDR1 is LGHDT, CDR2 YNNKEL, per germline (reference sequence). Germline trimming cut 4 bases from V and 3 bases from J; bases unmatched to any gene: 8. The CDR3 sequence: CASSPRDRRYTEAFF. The CDR3 DNA reads TGTGCCAGCAGCCCAAGGGACAGAAGATACACTGAAGCTTTCTTT.

This clone ranks as medium-sized. The chain links TRBV6-2 or TRBV6-3 to TRBJ2-1; 9 nucleotides line up with TRBD1. The germline gives CDR1 MNHEY, CDR2 SVGEGT. CDR3 size: 17 residues. Trimming removed 2 bases from V and 8 bases from J; junction bases left unmatched: 13. The CDR3 nucleotides are TGTGCCAGCAGTTACAGAATAGTAGGGACAGGGTTGGATGAGCAGTTCTTC. Amino acid sequence: CASSYRIVGTGLDEQFF.

This clone was seen a few times. CDR3 coding DNA: TGTGCCACCAGTGATCTTAGGACTAGCGGGAGAATCGGGCAGTTCTTC. It specifies CATSDLRTSGRIGQFF. The V and J genes are TRBV24-1 and TRBJ2-1; TRBD2 agrees at 13 bases. Germline loops: CDR1 KGHDR, CDR2 SFDVKD. Trimming at V came to 3 bases and at J to 12 bases, leaving 10 bases not matched to a gene. The CDR3 runs to 16 residues.

In its sample, this clone was seen many times. V usage is TRBV6-2 or TRBV6-3 and J usage is TRBJ1-1; unclear D gene. The CDR3 runs to 13 residues. V was pared by 8 bases and J by 0 bases, with 10 bases between. CDR1 and CDR2 (germline): MNHEY, SVGEGT. The CDR3 nucleotides read TGTGCCAGCGGAGGACGCATGAACACTGAAGCTTTCTTT. Translation gives CASGGRMNTEAFF.

This clone was detected only a few times. The chain employs TRBV19 and TRBJ1-6; TRBD1 agrees at 10 bases. This CDR3 contains 15 residues. In germline, CDR1 is LNHDA, CDR2 SQIVND (reference sequence). V trimming: 7 bases; J trimming: 7 bases; junction bases outside the gene matches: 7. CDR3: CASTPTGGRNSPLHF. The DNA of the CDR3 is TGTGCCAGTACCCCGACAGGGGGCAGAAATTCACCCCTCCACTTT.

V is TRBV5-1 and J is TRBJ2-7, with TRBD2 matching 9 bases. The CDR3 covers 13 residues. After removal of 0 bases from V and 12 bases from J, the junction contained 7 bases not matched to a gene. Germline V gives CDR1 SGHRS, CDR2 YFSETQ. CDR3 sequence reads: CASSLELAGIGYF. CDR3 DNA sequence: TGCGCCAGCAGCTTGGAACTAGCGGGCATAGGGTACTTC.

The chain is built from TRBV28 and TRBJ1-5, with 12 nucleotides matching TRBD1. Germline values: CDR1 MDHEN, CDR2 SYDVKM. This CDR3 region has 18 residues. V dropped 3 bases and J dropped 6; count of bases not matched to a gene: 12. The CDR3 is CASSLRLRDRGLRQPQHF. CDR3 sequence (DNA): TGTGCCAGCAGTTTGCGGCTCCGGGACAGGGGGCTCCGTCAGCCCCAGCATTTT.

This clone showed up many times. The gene calls are TRBV9 and TRBJ2-2; 7 nucleotides line up with TRBD1. Trimming cost V 3 bases and J 0 bases; bases outside gene matches: 5. The CDR3 spans 16 residues. Looked up from germline, CDR1 is SGDLS and CDR2 is YYNGEE. The CDR3 region has the DNA TGTGCCAGCAGCGACGTAGGGGGCGCGAACACCGGGGAGCTGTTTTTT. This sequence encodes CASSDVGGANTGELFF.